This TCR beta chain was observed in a study of identical twins. Overall study findings and caveats: Cord blood's abundant beta clonotypes had fewer insertions, unlike memory repertoires. Partial confounding of zero-insertion analyses by invariant MAIT and iNKT cells was possible. Cross-sectional statistics underpinned the conclusions; the same donors were not followed.

There are 16 residues in the CDR3. V was pared by 2 bases and J by 6 bases, with 8 bases of the junction left unmatched. Germline values: CDR1 MGHDK, CDR2 SYGVNS. TCRdb independently ran MiXCR on the 5' RACE reads; one entry per CDR3 protein. The table records 1,800,000 or so distinct CDR3 sequences, less than 35% of them present only once. Of note for this clonotype: Its cognate antigen is unknown.

The clonotype was recovered from a newborn girl in good health. V usage is TRBV25-1 and J usage is TRBJ2-4, with TRBD2 matching over 9 bases. Sequenced material: cord blood. This chain's CDR3 is CASSEGSSGRINIQYF. The CDR3 nucleotides read TGTGCCAGCAGTGAAGGTTCCAGCGGGAGGATAAACATTCAGTACTTC.